Presented here are 15 T cell receptor beta chains from one specimen sequenced in a study of T cells in Graves' hyperthyroidism and ophthalmopathy. Researchers amplified the TCR beta CDR3 regions from RNA transcripts. During a first-round RT-PCR of the TCR CDR3, the HTBI primer set was used. TCRdb reprocessed the multiplex PCR reads via MiXCR and lists one record per CDR3 protein. Of 300,000 to 350,000 distinct CDR3 sequences listed, approximately 18% are singletons. What was sequenced was blood. These receptors originate from a woman aged 40 to 55 with Graves' ophthalmopathy.

V usage is TRBV19 and J usage is TRBJ1-2, with 10 bases lining up with TRBD1. After removal of 6 bases from V and 8 bases from J, the junction contained 12 bases not matched to a gene. CDR3 length: 15 residues. Per the germline V gene, CDR1 is LNHDA and CDR2 is SQIVND (reference sequence). CDR3 sequence (DNA): TGTGCCAGTAGGACCGGGACAGGGGAGGTCGGCGGCTACACCTTC. It yields the protein CASRTGTGEVGGYTF.

This clonotype came up many times. The rearrangement uses TRBV18 and TRBJ1-5; no reliable D call. CDR1 is KGHSH, CDR2 LQKENI, per germline. This CDR3 has 14 residues. Trimming cost V 0 bases and J 1 base, with 4 bases left between them. The CDR3 protein is CASSPPRSNQPQHF. CDR3 DNA sequence: TGTGCCAGCTCACCACCGAGAAGCAATCAGCCCCAGCATTTT.

There are many counts of this clonotype. The V call is TRBV29-1, the J call TRBJ1-5; D perhaps matches TRBD1 (6 bases). Germline assignment: CDR1 SQVTM and CDR2 ANQGSEA. This CDR3 region has 14 residues. V was trimmed by 5 bases and J by 4 bases, leaving 15 bases between them. CDR3 amino acids: CSVWDSGDNQPQHF. Written as DNA, the CDR3 is TGCAGCGTTTGGGACTCAGGGGATAATCAGCCCCAGCATTTT.

This clonotype was counted a single time. A much larger clone is a single base away; this may be a read error. The gene calls are TRBV7-6 and TRBJ1-5; weak D call: TRBD1 (6 bases). The germline CDR1 and CDR2 sequences are SGHVS and FNYEAQ. There are 15 residues in the CDR3. CDR3: CVSSLDGGRDQPQHF. CDR3 DNA: TGTGTCAGCAGCTTAGATGGGGGGCGTGATCAGCCCCAGCATTTT. The entire variable domain, with the rest obtained from reference TRBV7-6 and TRBJ1-5, is as follows: GAGVSQSPRYKVTKRGQDVALRCDPISGHVSLYWYRQALGQGPEFLTYFNYEAQQDKSGLPNDRFSAERPEGSISTLTIQRTEQRDSAMYRCVSSLDGGRDQPQHFGDGTRLSIL.

At least ten counts were recorded for this clonotype. V usage is TRBV6-1 and J usage is TRBJ2-7; D gene uncertain. The CDR3 length is 11 residues. V was cut by 7 bases and J by 4 bases, with 8 bases left in between. The germline V gene has CDR1 MNHNS and CDR2 SASEGT. CDR3 loop: CASNLGYEQYF. The CDR3 DNA reads as TGTGCCAGCAACTTAGGGTACGAGCAGTACTTC.

Many counts were recorded for this clonotype. J is TRBJ1-5 and V is TRBV28, with D uncertain. The CDR3 consists of 12 residues. The V end was cut by 6 bases, the J end by 11 bases, with 14 bases between. Germline V gene data show CDR1 as MDHEN and CDR2 as SYDVKM. The CDR3 sequence is CASSPTSKAQHF. DNA of the CDR3: TGTGCCAGCAGCCCCACATCAAAAGCCCAGCATTTT.

Many counts were recorded for this clonotype. Given the absence of the conserved phenylalanine or tryptophan at the CDR3 end, a read error is likely. This sequence joins TRBV15 and TRBJ1-6; D is uncertain. In germline, CDR1 is LNHNV, CDR2 YYDKDF (reference sequence). V gave up 1 base and J gave up 6 bases, with 7 bases separating them. The CDR3 sequence is 14 residues long. CDR3 DNA sequence: TGTGCCACCAGCAGAGGCCAGCTTAATTCACCCCTCCACTCT. Protein: CATSRGQLNSPLHS.

This clonotype was seen repeatedly, ten times or more. The chain recombines TRBV6-1 with TRBJ1-1; the D is unclear. CDR1 and CDR2 from the germline V gene are MNHNS and SASEGT. The CDR3 extends over 15 amino acids. Trimming removed 7 bases from V and 5 bases from J, with 20 bases in between. In DNA form, the CDR3 reads TGTGCCAGCACCTTTGGCTCCCCACCTTTTACTGAAGCTTTCTTT. It translates to CASTFGSPPFTEAFF.

This clonotype was seen at least ten times. The chain couples TRBV28 to TRBJ2-7; D may be TRBD2 (5 bases). CDR1 and CDR2 from the germline V gene are MDHEN and SYDVKM. Trimming left V 7 bases short and J 2 bases short, with 15 bases between. This CDR3 comprises 14 residues. The chain's CDR3 is CASNPIGLAYEQYF. CDR3 nucleotides: TGTGCCAGCAATCCGATTGGACTTGCCTACGAGCAGTACTTC.

Many counts were recorded for this clonotype. The V call is TRBV4-2, the J call TRBJ2-7; D possibly corresponds to TRBD2 (5 bases). The germline V and J ends were trimmed by 1 base and 3 bases, with 7 bases remaining between them. From germline, CDR1 is LGHNA and CDR2 YNFKEQ. This CDR3 has 13 residues. The CDR3 region has the DNA TGTGCCAGCAGCCAAGCGGGGAGCTACGAGCAGTACTTC. It encodes CASSQAGSYEQYF.

This chain uses TRBV11-2 with TRBJ1-1, with D perhaps TRBD1 (5 bases). The CDR3 is made up of 13 amino acids. Per the germline V gene, CDR1 is SGHAT and CDR2 is FQNNGV. The germline V and J ends were trimmed by 5 bases and 3 bases, with 10 bases remaining between them. The CDR3 spells CASSPGFYTEAFF. The CDR3 coding sequence is TGTGCCAGCAGCCCAGGGTTTTACACTGAAGCTTTCTTT.

The chain has TRBV7-9 and TRBJ2-7, with a tentative D call TRBD1 (6 bases). The CDR3 runs to 14 residues. V lost 5 bases to trimming and J lost 3 bases, with 14 bases between them. Looked up from germline, CDR1 is SEHNR and CDR2 is FQNEAQ (reference sequence). CDR3 region: CASSEQGPSYEQYF. For the CDR3, the DNA is TGTGCCAGCAGCGAACAGGGCCCCAGCTACGAGCAGTACTTC.

This clonotype was detected ten times or more. The CDR3 DNA reads TGTGCCAGTAGCACCTCTTGGGACGGGGCCTACGAGCAGTACTTC. The encoded protein is CASSTSWDGAYEQYF. This sequence joins TRBV19 and TRBJ2-7; D may correspond to TRBD1 or TRBD2 (5 bases each). This CDR3 contains 15 residues. V dropped 6 bases and J dropped 2 bases, with 17 bases sitting between them. The germline gives CDR1 LNHDA, CDR2 SQIVND (reference sequence).

The gene calls are TRBV4-1 and TRBJ2-4, with D unresolved. The V end lost 1 base, the J end lost 0 bases, and 10 bases lay between the germline ends. Germline CDR1 reads MGHRA; CDR2 reads YSYEKL. This CDR3 contains 16 residues. The CDR3 spells CASSQVQRLAKNIQYF. In DNA form, the CDR3 reads TGCGCCAGCAGCCAAGTTCAGAGGCTAGCCAAAAACATTCAGTACTTC.

In its sample, this clonotype was seen many times. With a much larger clone just one base away, this may be a read error. The chain's CDR3 is CASSSRGQSYGYTF. Here the CDR3 DNA reads TGTGCCAGCAGCTCACGGGGACAGAGCTATGGCTACACCTTC. V usage is TRBV7-9 and J usage is TRBJ1-2, with TRBD1 matching over 7 bases. J lost 4 bases, V lost 4 bases, and 6 bases had no gene match. Germline values: CDR1 SEHNR, CDR2 FQNEAQ (reference sequence). This CDR3 region has 14 residues.